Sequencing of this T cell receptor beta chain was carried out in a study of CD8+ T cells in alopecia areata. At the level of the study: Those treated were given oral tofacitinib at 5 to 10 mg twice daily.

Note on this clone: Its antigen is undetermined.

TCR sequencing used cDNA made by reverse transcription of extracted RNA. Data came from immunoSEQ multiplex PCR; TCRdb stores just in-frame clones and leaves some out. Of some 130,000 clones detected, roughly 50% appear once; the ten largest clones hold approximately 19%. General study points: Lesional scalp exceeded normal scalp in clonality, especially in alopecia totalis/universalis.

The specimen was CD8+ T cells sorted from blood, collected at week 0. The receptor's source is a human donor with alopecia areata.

The CDR3 sequence is CATSIGTGANEQYF. In nucleotides, the CDR3 is TGTGCCACCAGCATCGGCACAGGAGCGAACGAGCAGTACTTC. The V call is TRBV15, the J call TRBJ2-7; a weak D match, TRBD1 (5 bases). Per the germline V gene, CDR1 is LNHNV and CDR2 is YYDKDF (reference sequence). V lost 4 bases to trimming and J lost 5 bases, with 15 bases between them. The CDR3 contains 14 residues.